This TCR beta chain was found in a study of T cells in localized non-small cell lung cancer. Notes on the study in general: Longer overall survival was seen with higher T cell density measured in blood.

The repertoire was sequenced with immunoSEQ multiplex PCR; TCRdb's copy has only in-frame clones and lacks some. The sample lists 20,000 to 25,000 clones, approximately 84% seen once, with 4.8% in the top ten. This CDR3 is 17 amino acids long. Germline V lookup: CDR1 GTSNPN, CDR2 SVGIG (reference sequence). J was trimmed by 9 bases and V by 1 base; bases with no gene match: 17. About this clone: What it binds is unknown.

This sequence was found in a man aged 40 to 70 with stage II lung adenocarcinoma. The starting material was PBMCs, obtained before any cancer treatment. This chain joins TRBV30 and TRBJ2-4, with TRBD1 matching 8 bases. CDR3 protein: CAWSGGTGRPGHVIQYF. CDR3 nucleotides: TGTGCCTGGAGTGGGGGGACAGGTAGACCTGGCCATGTCATTCAGTACTTC.